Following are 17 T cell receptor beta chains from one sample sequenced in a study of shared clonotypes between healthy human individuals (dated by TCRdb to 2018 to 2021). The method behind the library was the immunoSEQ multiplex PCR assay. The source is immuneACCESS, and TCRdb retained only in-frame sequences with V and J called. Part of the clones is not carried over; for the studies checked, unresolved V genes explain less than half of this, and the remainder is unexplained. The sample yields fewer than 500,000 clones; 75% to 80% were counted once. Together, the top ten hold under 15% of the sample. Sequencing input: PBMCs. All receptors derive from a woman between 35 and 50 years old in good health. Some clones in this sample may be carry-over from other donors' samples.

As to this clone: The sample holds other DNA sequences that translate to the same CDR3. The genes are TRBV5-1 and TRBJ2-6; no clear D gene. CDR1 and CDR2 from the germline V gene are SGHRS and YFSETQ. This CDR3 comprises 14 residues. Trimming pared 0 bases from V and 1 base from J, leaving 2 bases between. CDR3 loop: CASSLGSGANVLTF. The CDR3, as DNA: TGCGCCAGCAGCTTGGGATCTGGGGCCAACGTCCTGACTTTC.

This chain's CDR3 is CASSLSRRGQETQYF. The CDR3 nucleotides read TGTGCCAGCAGTTTATCGAGAAGGGGCCAAGAGACCCAGTACTTC. This sequence joins TRBV27 and TRBJ2-5; a weak D match, TRBD1 (5 bases). The length of the CDR3 is 15 residues. V shed 0 bases and J shed 1 base, with 9 bases lying between them. Germline lookup yields CDR1 MNHEY and CDR2 SMNVEV (reference sequence).

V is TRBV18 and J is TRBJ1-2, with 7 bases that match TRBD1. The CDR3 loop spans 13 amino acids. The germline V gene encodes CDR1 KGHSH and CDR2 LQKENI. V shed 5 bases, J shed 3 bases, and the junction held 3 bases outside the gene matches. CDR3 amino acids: CASSSGTDYGYTF. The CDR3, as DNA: TGTGCCAGCTCAAGCGGGACAGACTATGGCTACACCTTC.

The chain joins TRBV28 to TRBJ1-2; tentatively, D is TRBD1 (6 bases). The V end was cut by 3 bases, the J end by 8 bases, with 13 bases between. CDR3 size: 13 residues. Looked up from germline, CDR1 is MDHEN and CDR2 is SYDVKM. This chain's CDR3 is CASSLPGAHGYTF. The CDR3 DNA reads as TGTGCCAGCAGTTTGCCAGGGGCCCACGGCTACACCTTC.

The CDR3: CASNHRGSGNTIYF. CDR3 bases: TGTGCCAGCAACCATAGGGGCTCTGGAAACACCATATATTTT. The chain combines TRBV28 with TRBJ1-3, with D perhaps TRBD1 (5 bases). Germline lookup yields CDR1 MDHEN and CDR2 SYDVKM. The CDR3 totals 14 residues. Trimming shortened V by 7 bases and J by 0 bases, and 10 bases separated the two germline ends.

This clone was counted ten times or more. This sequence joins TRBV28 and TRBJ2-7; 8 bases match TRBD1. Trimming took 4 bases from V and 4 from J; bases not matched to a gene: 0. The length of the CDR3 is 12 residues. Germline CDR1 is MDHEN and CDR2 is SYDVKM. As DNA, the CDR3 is TGTGCCAGCAGTTGGGACAGGTACGAGCAGTACTTC. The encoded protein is CASSWDRYEQYF.

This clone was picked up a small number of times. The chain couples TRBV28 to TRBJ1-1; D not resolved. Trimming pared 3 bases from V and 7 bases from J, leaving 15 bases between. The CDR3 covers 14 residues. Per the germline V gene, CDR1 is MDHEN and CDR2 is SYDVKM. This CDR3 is CASSLGPATLEAFF. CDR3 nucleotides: TGTGCCAGCAGTTTGGGCCCAGCGACACTTGAAGCTTTCTTT.

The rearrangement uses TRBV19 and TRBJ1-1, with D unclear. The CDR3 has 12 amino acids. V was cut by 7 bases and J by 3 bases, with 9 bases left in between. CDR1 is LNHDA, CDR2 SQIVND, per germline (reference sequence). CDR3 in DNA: TGTGCCAGTATAGGGCAGTACACTGAAGCTTTCTTT. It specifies CASIGQYTEAFF.

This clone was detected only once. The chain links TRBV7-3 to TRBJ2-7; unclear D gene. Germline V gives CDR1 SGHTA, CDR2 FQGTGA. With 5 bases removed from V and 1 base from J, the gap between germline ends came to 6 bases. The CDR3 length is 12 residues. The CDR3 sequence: CASSPRSYEQYF. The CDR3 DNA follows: TGTGCCAGCAGCCCAAGATCCTACGAGCAGTACTTC.

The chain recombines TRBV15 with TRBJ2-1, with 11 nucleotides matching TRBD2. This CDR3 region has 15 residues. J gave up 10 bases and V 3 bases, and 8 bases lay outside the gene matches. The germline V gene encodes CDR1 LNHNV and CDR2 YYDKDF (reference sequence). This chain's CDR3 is CATSRGLAADREQFF. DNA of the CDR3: TGTGCCACCAGCAGGGGACTAGCGGCAGACAGGGAGCAGTTCTTC.

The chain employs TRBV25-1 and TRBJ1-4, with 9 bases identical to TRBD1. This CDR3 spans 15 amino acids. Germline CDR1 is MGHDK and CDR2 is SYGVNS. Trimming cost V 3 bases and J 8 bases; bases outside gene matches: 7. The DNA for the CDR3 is TGTGCCAGCAGTGATAGTAGACAGGGGGACGAAAAACTGTTTTTT. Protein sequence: CASSDSRQGDEKLFF.

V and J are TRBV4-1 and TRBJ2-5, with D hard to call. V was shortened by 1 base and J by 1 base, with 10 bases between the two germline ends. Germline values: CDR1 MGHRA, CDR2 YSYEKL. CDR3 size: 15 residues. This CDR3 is CASSQVRGPQETQYF. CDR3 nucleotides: TGCGCCAGCAGCCAAGTAAGAGGACCCCAAGAGACCCAGTACTTC.

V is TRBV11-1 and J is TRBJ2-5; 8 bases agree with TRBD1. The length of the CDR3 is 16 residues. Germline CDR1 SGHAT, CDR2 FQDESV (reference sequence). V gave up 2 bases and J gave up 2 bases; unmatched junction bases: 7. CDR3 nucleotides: TGTGCCAGCAGCTTAAGGGTACAGGGGGGTCAAGAGACCCAGTACTTC. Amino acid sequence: CASSLRVQGGQETQYF.

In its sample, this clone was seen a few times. CDR3 residues: CASSFPGLAGGEQYF. In nucleotides, the CDR3 is TGTGCCAGCAGCTTCCCGGGACTAGCGGGAGGTGAGCAGTACTTC. The chain joins TRBV7-9 to TRBJ2-7, with 15 bases matching TRBD2. This CDR3 comprises 15 residues. With 3 bases clipped from V and 7 bases from J, the junction kept 4 bases outside the gene matches. Germline CDR1 reads SEHNR; CDR2 reads FQNEAQ (reference sequence).

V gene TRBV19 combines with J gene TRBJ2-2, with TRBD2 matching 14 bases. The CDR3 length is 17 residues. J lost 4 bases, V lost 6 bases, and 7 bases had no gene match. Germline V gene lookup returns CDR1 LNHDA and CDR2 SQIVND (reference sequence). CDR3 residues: CASRRLAGGRGTGELFF. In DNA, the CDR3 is TGTGCCAGTAGGCGACTAGCGGGAGGGCGCGGCACCGGGGAGCTGTTTTTT.

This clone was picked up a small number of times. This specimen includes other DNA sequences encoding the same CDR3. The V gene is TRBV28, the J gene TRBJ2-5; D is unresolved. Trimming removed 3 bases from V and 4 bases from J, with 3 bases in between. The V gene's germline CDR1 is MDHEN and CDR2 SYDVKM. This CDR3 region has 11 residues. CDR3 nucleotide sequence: TGTGCCAGCAGTTTTAGAGAGACCCAGTACTTC. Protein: CASSFRETQYF.

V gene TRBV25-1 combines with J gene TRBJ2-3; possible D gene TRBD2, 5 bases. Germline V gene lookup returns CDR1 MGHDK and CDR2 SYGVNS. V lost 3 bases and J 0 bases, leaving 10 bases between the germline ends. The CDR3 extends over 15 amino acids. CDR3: CASSERVGSTDTQYF. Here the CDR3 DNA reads TGTGCCAGCAGTGAGAGGGTGGGTAGCACAGATACGCAGTATTTT.